This TCR beta chain was observed in a study of T cell changes during pregnancy in multiple sclerosis (dated by TCRdb to the late 2010s). Regarding the research as a whole: Changes in the T cell repertoire over the course of pregnancy were examined in this study in women with multiple sclerosis.

To prepare the library, the immunoSEQ multiplex PCR assay was applied. This immuneACCESS table, as held by TCRdb, lists in-frame sequences with V and J called but not all clones. Of the missing ones, under half trace to an unresolved V gene in checked studies; the others have no known cause. The sample data list 70,000 to 95,000 clones, and about 94% of these were observed just once. The ten biggest clones cover roughly 2.4% of the sample. Turning to this clone: The antigen it binds to is not known. The input lacks base qualities; no much larger clone sits a single base away.

The clonotype was recovered from a female donor with multiple sclerosis, enrolled in a pregnancy study. This material consisted of peripheral blood, taken in the third trimester of pregnancy.

The CDR3 region has the sequence CASREGNQPQHF. The DNA is TGTGCCAGCAGGGAGGGTAATCAGCCCCAGCATTTT. The rearranged segments are TRBV28 and TRBJ1-5, with the D gene uncertain. A distance of 7 bases separates the germline ends of V and J, which lose 6 bases and 4 bases respectively. The germline V gene gives CDR1 as MDHEN and CDR2 as SYDVKM. The CDR3 contains 12 residues, cysteine and phenylalanine counted. Of the read, only the CDR3 DNA is kept; its 36 bases are in frame from base 1.